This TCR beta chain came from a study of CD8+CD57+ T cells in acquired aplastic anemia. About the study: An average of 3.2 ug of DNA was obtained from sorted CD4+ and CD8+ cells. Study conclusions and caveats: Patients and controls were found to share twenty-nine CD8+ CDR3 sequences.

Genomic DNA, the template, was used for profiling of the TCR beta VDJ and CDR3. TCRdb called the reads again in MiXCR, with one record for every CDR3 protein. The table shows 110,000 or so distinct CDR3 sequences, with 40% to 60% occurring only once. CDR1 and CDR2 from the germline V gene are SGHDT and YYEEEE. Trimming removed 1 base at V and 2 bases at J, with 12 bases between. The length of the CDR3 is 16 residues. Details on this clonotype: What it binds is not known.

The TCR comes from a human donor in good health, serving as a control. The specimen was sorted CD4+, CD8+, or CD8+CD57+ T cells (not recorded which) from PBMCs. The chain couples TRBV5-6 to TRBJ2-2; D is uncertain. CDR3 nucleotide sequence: TGTGCCAGCAGCTTGTTCCGGTCCCATAACACCGGGGAGCTGTTTTTT. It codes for CASSLFRSHNTGELFF.